A selection of T cell receptor beta chains follows, all from one sample in a study of T cells in Graves' hyperthyroidism and ophthalmopathy. TCRdb processed the multiplex PCR reads anew with MiXCR; each CDR3 protein has one entry. The table lists hundreds of thousands of distinct CDR3 sequences, approximately 20% of them singletons. Sequencing used blood. The receptors come from a man aged 35-49 years with Graves' ophthalmopathy. Each CDR3 is given with its conserved first and last residue.

v_gene: TRBV7-3; j_gene: TRBJ2-2; CDR3aa: CASRRGGDGIAGELFF
v_gene: TRBV15; j_gene: TRBJ1-3; CDR3aa: CATSRDPLGGNTIYF
v_gene: TRBV5-4; j_gene: TRBJ2-1; CDR3aa: CASSSGGLGDNEQFF
v_gene: TRBV14; j_gene: TRBJ2-5; CDR3aa: CASSQTTGSWETQYF
v_gene: TRBV28; j_gene: TRBJ2-3; CDR3aa: CASVSRSASQYF
v_gene: TRBV11-1; j_gene: TRBJ1-5; CDR3aa: CASSFRDRGRGWSNQPQHF
v_gene: TRBV6-2/TRBV6-3; j_gene: TRBJ2-1; CDR3aa: CASSPTSGRGRNEQFF
v_gene: TRBV7-9; j_gene: TRBJ1-4; CDR3aa: CASSLGLTGANEKLFF
v_gene: TRBV20-1; j_gene: TRBJ2-6; CDR3aa: CSANGGFGANVLTF
v_gene: TRBV2; j_gene: TRBJ2-1; CDR3aa: CASSYRTANEQFF
v_gene: TRBV20-1; j_gene: TRBJ2-7; CDR3aa: CSASKGLDPYEQYF
v_gene: TRBV7-9; j_gene: TRBJ1-2; CDR3aa: CASSLGGQGAHGYTF
v_gene: TRBV27; j_gene: TRBJ2-2; CDR3aa: CASSLEVLGELFF
v_gene: TRBV30; j_gene: TRBJ1-5; CDR3aa: CAWSAGPDQPQHF
v_gene: TRBV28; j_gene: TRBJ1-1; CDR3aa: CASSLWRGGGPEAFF
v_gene: TRBV2; j_gene: TRBJ2-3; CDR3aa: CASSDRTGGTDTQYF